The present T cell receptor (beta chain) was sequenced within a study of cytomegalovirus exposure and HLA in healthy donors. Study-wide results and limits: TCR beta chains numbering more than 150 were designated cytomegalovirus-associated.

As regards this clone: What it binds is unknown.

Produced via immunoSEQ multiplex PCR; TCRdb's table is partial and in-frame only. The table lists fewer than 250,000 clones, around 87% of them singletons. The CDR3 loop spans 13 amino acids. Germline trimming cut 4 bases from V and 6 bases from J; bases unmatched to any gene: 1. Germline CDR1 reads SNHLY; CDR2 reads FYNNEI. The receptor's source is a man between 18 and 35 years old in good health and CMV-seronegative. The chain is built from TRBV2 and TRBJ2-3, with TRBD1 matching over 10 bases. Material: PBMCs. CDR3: CASSGQGADTQYF. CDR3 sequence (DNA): TGTGCCAGCAGTGGACAGGGGGCGGATACGCAGTATTTT.